The next 20 T cell receptor beta chains were all read from a single sample in a study of blood T cell repertoires in COVID-19. Sequencing was performed with immunoSEQ multiplex PCR; in TCRdb, only in-frame clones are kept and a portion is missing. The sample records some 190,000 clones, approximately 79% being singletons. Sequencing was done on a sample of peripheral blood. These receptors were collected from a woman between 50 and 59 years old with acute or convalescent COVID-19.

The chain employs TRBV30 and TRBJ2-1; D may be TRBD1 or TRBD2 (5 bases each). Trimming pared 5 bases from V and 8 bases from J, leaving 10 bases between. Germline lookup yields CDR1 GTSNPN and CDR2 SVGIG (reference sequence). The CDR3 length is 11 residues. DNA of the CDR3: TGTGCCTGGGGAGGACATCATGAGCAGTTCTTC. Amino acids: CAWGGHHEQFF.

The chain couples TRBV6-1 to TRBJ2-4, with 12 bases lining up with TRBD2. Germline V gene sequence: CDR1 MNHNS, CDR2 SASEGT. The V and J ends lost 1 base and 11 bases, in that order; junction bases with no gene match: 3. The CDR3 has 14 amino acids. CDR3 nucleotides: TGTGCCAGCAGTGAAGACCCTAGCGGGGGGGTTCAGTACTTC. Its protein is CASSEDPSGGVQYF.

This clone was detected once. The genes are TRBV7-9 and TRBJ1-2; D might be TRBD1 (6 bases). CDR1 is SEHNR and CDR2 is FQNEAQ in the germline V gene (reference sequence). With 5 bases removed from V and 4 bases from J, the gap between germline ends came to 17 bases. The CDR3 consists of 15 residues. CDR3 DNA: TGTGCCAGCAGCACCCCCTTCGGACAGAGCTATGGCTACACCTTC. Translated, it gives CASSTPFGQSYGYTF.

This clone was observed a few times. This sequence joins TRBV25-1 and TRBJ1-1; D not certain. Germline V lookup: CDR1 MGHDK, CDR2 SYGVNS. The CDR3 is 15 residues long. Trimming pared 5 bases from V and 0 bases from J, leaving 13 bases between. CDR3 in amino acids: CASSPPRVMNTEAFF. The CDR3 DNA is TGTGCCAGCAGTCCCCCACGAGTTATGAACACTGAAGCTTTCTTT.

The chain couples TRBV4-3 to TRBJ1-4; D may be TRBD1 (5 bases). The CDR3 has 16 residues. CDR1 and CDR2 (germline): LGHNA, YSLEER. The germline V and J ends were trimmed by 4 bases and 6 bases, with 18 bases remaining between them. This chain's CDR3 is CASSRTRLRWDEKLFF. The CDR3 nucleotides read TGCGCCAGCAGCCGGACAAGGCTAAGATGGGATGAAAAACTGTTTTTT.

V gene TRBV28 combines with J gene TRBJ1-1; no definite D call. The CDR3 has 12 residues. The ends were cut back, 7 bases at V and 5 bases at J, with 11 bases in the middle. Germline values: CDR1 MDHEN, CDR2 SYDVKM. The CDR3 sequence: CASTATGTEAFF. The CDR3 DNA follows: TGTGCCAGCACCGCAACGGGGACTGAAGCTTTCTTT. Looking up the rest from reference TRBV28 and TRBJ1-1 gives the full variable domain: DVKVTQSSRYLVKRTGEKVFLECVQDMDHENMFWYRQDPGLGLRLIYFSYDVKMKEKGDIPEGYSVSREKKERFSLILESASTNQTSMYLCASTATGTEAFFGQGTRLTVV.

The chain recombines TRBV28 with TRBJ1-1, with TRBD1 as a possible D gene (5 bases). Germline V lookup: CDR1 MDHEN, CDR2 SYDVKM. This CDR3 comprises 14 residues. V lost 2 bases and J lost 2, with 9 bases in between. The CDR3 bases are TGTGCCAGCAGTTTAGGTGGACAAAACACTGAAGCTTTCTTT. This sequence encodes CASSLGGQNTEAFF.

The chain joins TRBV5-3 to TRBJ2-1, with 13 bases lining up with TRBD2. TRBV5-3 is identified as an open reading frame with a role that is uncertain. Trimming at V came to 3 bases and at J to 6 bases, leaving 15 bases not matched to a gene. This CDR3 comprises 19 residues. DNA of the CDR3: TGTGCCAGAAGCTCCCATCGGGACGCAAGGACTAGCGGGAGCAATGAGCAGTTCTTC. It encodes CARSSHRDARTSGSNEQFF.

The chain couples TRBV6-5 to TRBJ2-7, with TRBD2 identical over 7 bases. This CDR3 is 14 amino acids long. Trimming cost V 7 bases and J 7 bases; bases outside gene matches: 13. CDR1 is MNHEY, CDR2 SVGAGI, per germline. CDR3 sequence (DNA): TGTGCCAGCAACGTAATCACGACTAGCCCTGAGCAGTACTTC. This gives the protein CASNVITTSPEQYF.

The J gene is TRBJ2-1, the V gene TRBV14, with TRBD2 matching 7 bases. The CDR3 has 17 amino acids. V was clipped by 0 bases and J by 4 bases; unmatched bases: 9. Per germline, CDR1 SGHDN and CDR2 FVKESK. The CDR3 DNA is TGTGCCAGCAGCCAAGAGCCCCTACTAGCGTCTTACAATGAGCAGTTCTTC. This gives the protein CASSQEPLLASYNEQFF.

This chain uses TRBV18 with TRBJ2-7; TRBD1 matches 7 bases. Looked up from germline, CDR1 is KGHSH and CDR2 is LQKENI. Unmatched junction bases numbered 7, after V lost 3 bases and J lost 2 bases. The CDR3 spans 15 residues. CDR3 sequence: CASSPDRVGTYEQYF. The CDR3 DNA reads TGTGCCAGCTCACCTGACAGGGTGGGTACCTACGAGCAGTACTTC.

This sequence joins TRBV18 and TRBJ2-1; tentatively, D is TRBD2 (5 bases). The V gene's germline CDR1 is KGHSH and CDR2 LQKENI. The CDR3 totals 14 residues. Deletions cut 6 bases from V and 4 bases from J, with 13 bases between. The CDR3 region is CASSAGKGYNEQFF. The DNA of the CDR3 is TGTGCCAGCTCCGCCGGGAAAGGGTACAATGAGCAGTTCTTC. Drawing the rest from reference TRBV18 and TRBJ2-1, the complete variable domain is NAGVMQNPRHLVRRRGQEARLRCSPMKGHSHVYWYRQLPEEGLKFMVYLQKENIIDESGMPKERFSAEFPKEGPSILRIQQVVRGDSAAYFCASSAGKGYNEQFFGPGTRLTVL.

This clone was counted between two and nine times. V and J are TRBV7-9 and TRBJ2-1; 9 bases are a match to TRBD2. Germline V gene data show CDR1 as SEHNR and CDR2 as FQNEAQ (reference sequence). CDR3 size: 14 residues. V lost 5 bases, J lost 8 bases, and 7 bases stayed unmatched. Written as DNA, the CDR3 is TGTGCCAGCAGCCCAACGGGACTAGCCCATGAGCAGTTCTTC. This sequence encodes CASSPTGLAHEQFF. The full variable domain, with the rest looked up from reference TRBV7-9 and TRBJ2-1, is DTGVSQNPRHKITKRGQNVTFRCDPISEHNRLYWYRQTLGQGPEFLTYFQNEAQLEKSRLLSDRFSAERPKGSFSTLEIQRTEQGDSAMYLCASSPTGLAHEQFFGPGTRLTVL.

V is TRBV6-5 and J is TRBJ2-7, with 13 bases aligning to TRBD2. Germline V lookup: CDR1 MNHEY, CDR2 SVGAGI. Trimming at V came to 6 bases and at J to 7 bases, leaving 6 bases not matched to a gene. This CDR3 has 14 residues. The CDR3 DNA is TGTGCCAGCAGCTTACTAGCGGGGGGGCGTGAGCAGTACTTC. Protein: CASSLLAGGREQYF.

The DNA of the CDR3 is TGTGCCAGCAGCCGGACTTACAGGGGAGGAAACACCATATATTTT. Translated, it gives CASSRTYRGGNTIYF. The V call is TRBV11-2, the J call TRBJ1-3; 7 bases match TRBD1. V dropped 5 bases and J dropped 4; count of bases not matched to a gene: 8. Germline V lookup: CDR1 SGHAT, CDR2 FQNNGV. This CDR3 contains 15 residues.

This clone showed up just a few times. The V gene is TRBV15, the J gene TRBJ1-1; D is unclear. V dropped 1 base and J dropped 1 base, with 7 bases sitting between them. CDR3 size: 14 residues. Looked up from germline, CDR1 is LNHNV and CDR2 is YYDKDF (reference sequence). The CDR3 here is CATSRGTRNTEAFF. The CDR3 DNA reads as TGTGCCACCAGCAGAGGAACGAGGAACACTGAAGCTTTCTTT.

This clone was picked up a small number of times. CDR3 region: CASSRTAEKLFF. For the CDR3, the DNA is TGTGCCAGCTCCAGGACAGCGGAAAAACTGTTTTTT. The rearrangement uses TRBV2 and TRBJ1-4, with D possibly matching TRBD1 (6 bases). This CDR3 has 12 residues. V shed 8 bases and J shed 8 bases, with 12 bases lying between them. In germline, CDR1 is SNHLY, CDR2 FYNNEI.

The chain combines TRBV7-2 with TRBJ2-5; TRBD2 might be the D (5 bases). The CDR3 loop spans 15 amino acids. Germline V gives CDR1 SGHTA, CDR2 FQGNSA. V lost 3 bases, J lost 2 bases, and 13 bases lay in between. In DNA, the CDR3 is TGTGCCAGCAGCTTGACTCTAGCCGTACAAGAGACCCAGTACTTC. This translates into CASSLTLAVQETQYF.

The CDR3 here is CASSHKGGLALGELFF. CDR3 nucleotide sequence: TGTGCCAGCAGCCATAAGGGAGGACTAGCACTCGGGGAGCTGTTTTTT. The chain links TRBV3-1 (or the pseudogene TRBV3-2) to TRBJ2-2, with TRBD2 matching over 8 bases. The CDR3 loop spans 16 amino acids. Germline loops: CDR1 LGHDT, CDR2 YNNKEL (reference sequence). V lost 3 bases and J lost 7; bases outside the gene matches: 10.

This chain joins TRBV18 and TRBJ2-7, with 10 bases that match TRBD1. In germline, CDR1 is KGHSH, CDR2 LQKENI. The CDR3 spans 16 residues. J lost 2 bases, V lost 0 bases, and 4 bases had no gene match. The CDR3 coding sequence is TGTGCCAGCTCACCACCCCGGGGACAGGGGCCCTACGAGCAGTACTTC. This gives the protein CASSPPRGQGPYEQYF.